The sample holds many counts of the clone carrying this TCR beta chain. What it recognizes is unknown. These data are taken from a study of T-cell reconstitution after alpha-beta-depleted transplantation in children. Whole-study findings and limits: From newly produced T cells came most of the T-cell counts and diversity one year after transplant. High day-60 TCRbeta diversity in some patients came from surviving recipient T cells and thymic progenitors. Where alpha-beta T cells came from about two months after transplant was reportedly several hundred expanded graft clones.

Trimming took off 2 bases at V and 2 bases at J, with 4 bases between the two ends. The length of the CDR3 is 13 residues. Per the germline V gene, CDR1 is MNHEY and CDR2 is SVGAGI. Construction of the TCRbeta library involved unique molecular identifiers. TCRdb itself ran the PCR reads through MiXCR, one entry per CDR3 protein. The profile shows fewer than 700,000 distinct CDR3 sequences, around 13% of them singletons. J is TRBJ1-3 and V is TRBV6-5; the D is unclear. Sequenced here: PBMCs, mostly from graft donor cells, sampled 360 days after TCRalphabeta/CD19-depleted stem cell transplant. The sequence was obtained from a male patient between 10 and 17 years old who had a stem cell transplant for acute myeloid leukemia, so the T cells may come from the graft donor. The CDR3 here is CASSYVPGNTIYF. The DNA for the CDR3 is TGTGCCAGCAGTTACGTACCTGGAAACACCATATATTTT.